Listed below are T cell receptor beta chains from one sample, sequenced in a study of cytomegalovirus exposure and HLA in healthy donors. Repertoires were generated with immunoSEQ multiplex PCR, while TCRdb's copy carries only in-frame clones and drops some. The sample includes 210,000 or so clones, around 84% of them seen just once. Sequencing was carried out using PBMCs. The receptor set was obtained from a girl aged 2-10 years in good health and CMV-seronegative. Both conserved end residues are part of each CDR3. D genes are given only for firm matches. Expanded clones are given a class, and other clones once, few, many or no size at all.

V gene	J gene	clone size	D gene	CDR3 DNA	CDR3 protein
TRBV6-5	TRBJ1-2	.	TRBD1	TGTGCCAGCAGCAGCCCCGGGACAGGGGAAGGCTACACCTTC	CASSSPGTGEGYTF
TRBV6-5	TRBJ1-2	few	.	TGTGCCAGCAGTCCAGTCCAGGGTAGGGGCTATGGCTACACCTTC	CASSPVQGRGYGYTF
TRBV11-3	TRBJ1-3	once	.	TGTGCCAGCAGCACAGGTTCTGGAAACACCATATATTTT	CASSTGSGNTIYF
TRBV6-1	TRBJ2-3	.	.	TGTGCCAGCAGGAACAGGGCCACAGATACGCAGTATTTT	CASRNRATDTQYF
TRBV27	TRBJ2-7	.	.	TGTGCCAGCAGTTTCTTTGCAGGGGCCTACGAGCAGTACTTC	CASSFFAGAYEQYF
TRBV10-3	TRBJ2-2	.	TRBD1	TGTGCCATCCGACAGGGTGACACCGGGGAGCTGTTTTTT	CAIRQGDTGELFF
TRBV2	TRBJ2-7	once	TRBD1	TGTGCCAGCAGTAGACAGGGGATCTCCTACGAGCAGTACTTC	CASSRQGISYEQYF
TRBV7-6	TRBJ2-7	.	.	TGTGCCAGCAGCTTAGAAACTACCCCCTCCTACGAGCAGTACTTC	CASSLETTPSYEQYF
TRBV27	TRBJ1-4	few	.	TGTGCCAGCAGTTGGGCCCTGAATGAAAAACTGTTTTTT	CASSWALNEKLFF
TRBV7-2	TRBJ1-2	few	TRBD1	TGTGCCAGCAGCTTAGGACAGGGGGCTGGCTACACCTTC	CASSLGQGAGYTF
TRBV9	TRBJ2-2	.	.	TGTGCCAGCAGCGTAGATCCTACCAGGCTGAACACCGGGGAGCTGTTTTTT	CASSVDPTRLNTGELFF
TRBV11-2	TRBJ2-5	.	TRBD2	TGTGCCAGCAGCCCGGGACTAGCGGGAGGCCAAGAGACCCAGTACTTC	CASSPGLAGGQETQYF
TRBV10-3	TRBJ2-5	.	TRBD2	TGTGCCATCAGTGGTGGACTAGGCCAAGAGGCCCAGTACTTC	CAISGGLGQEAQYF
TRBV7-2	TRBJ1-5	few	.	TGTGCCAGCAGCCTGCAACAGGGAAAGGGCAATCAGCCCCAGCATTTT	CASSLQQGKGNQPQHF
TRBV6-1	TRBJ2-1	.	TRBD2	TGTGCCAGCAGTGAGCTAGCGGGGGGGGAAAGTGAGCAGTTCTTC	CASSELAGGESEQFF
TRBV19	TRBJ1-4	.	.	TGTGCCAGTAGCGTCAGGGGAATCCGTGAAAAACTGTTTTTT	CASSVRGIREKLFF
TRBV2	TRBJ2-5	.	TRBD1	TGTGCCAGCAACAGGGGGCTCCAAGAGACCCAGTACTTC	CASNRGLQETQYF
TRBV7-6	TRBJ2-2	.	.	TGTGCCAGCAGCCCTACGACTAGAGCCGGGGAGCTGTTTTTT	CASSPTTRAGELFF
TRBV29-1	TRBJ1-2	.	TRBD1	TGCAGCGTTGATGGACAGGACTCCTATGGCTACACCTTC	CSVDGQDSYGYTF
TRBV4-1	TRBJ2-3	.	TRBD1	TGCGCCAGTAGCCGCTCCCGGGGGGACAGGGGCGGGAGAAGCGCAGATACGCAGTATTTT	CASSRSRGDRGGRSADTQYF
TRBV6-6	TRBJ2-6	.	.	TGTGCCAGCAGTTACCTCTCTGGGGCCAACGTCCTGACTTTC	CASSYLSGANVLTF
TRBV6-1	TRBJ2-3	.	.	TGTGCCACCGGTTTGTCCACAGATACGCAGTATTTT	CATGLSTDTQYF
TRBV5-6	TRBJ1-3	.	.	TGTGCCAGCGCAAGGGGGTTTTCTGGAAACACCATATATTTT	CASARGFSGNTIYF
TRBV30	TRBJ2-3	.	TRBD2	TGTGCCTGGAGAAGGGGGGCTAGCGGGGTAGATACGCAGTATTTT	CAWRRGASGVDTQYF
TRBV29-1	TRBJ1-1	.	.	TGCAGCGTTGAAGGCCAGGGGTTCACTGAAGCTTTCTTT	CSVEGQGFTEAFF
TRBV10-2	TRBJ2-7	.	TRBD2	TGCGCCAGCAGTAAACTAGCGGGGTTAACCTACGAGCAGTACTTC	CASSKLAGLTYEQYF
TRBV6-5	TRBJ1-4	.	TRBD1	TGTGCCAGCAGACCTGACAGGGCAACTAATGAAAAACTGTTTTTT	CASRPDRATNEKLFF
TRBV7-3	TRBJ2-2	.	TRBD2	TGTGCCAGCAGCTTAGGGCTAGCGGCGAACACCGGGGAGCTGTTTTTT	CASSLGLAANTGELFF
TRBV18	TRBJ1-5	.	.	TGTGCCAGCTCACACACCCGGGGAGCTATCGGCAATCAGCCCCAGCATTTT	CASSHTRGAIGNQPQHF
TRBV25-1	TRBJ1-2	.	.	TGTGCCAGCAGTGACAGGGGTTTCTATGGCTACACCTTC	CASSDRGFYGYTF
TRBV2	TRBJ1-2	.	TRBD1	TGTGCCAGCAGCTGGCAGGGGGCGCCGGTATTACGGTATGGCTACACCTTC	CASSWQGAPVLRYGYTF
TRBV30	TRBJ1-6	once	TRBD1	TGTGCCTGTGTACCGGGACAGGGTGACTCACCCCTCCACTTT	CACVPGQGDSPLHF
TRBV25-1	TRBJ2-3	.	.	TGTGCCAGCAGTGGGTGGGACGGCGGGGCAGATACGCAGTATTTT	CASSGWDGGADTQYF
TRBV7-6	TRBJ2-3	.	.	TGTGCCAGCAGCTGGGCCCGCACAGATACGCAGTATTTT	CASSWARTDTQYF
TRBV5-4	TRBJ2-3	.	TRBD2	TGTGCCAGCAGCGGGGTGACTAGCGGGAGGGGCACAGATACGCAGTATTTT	CASSGVTSGRGTDTQYF
TRBV9	TRBJ2-7	.	TRBD2	TGTGCCAGCAGCGTAGGTGAGCGGGGCTCCTACGAGCAGTACTTC	CASSVGERGSYEQYF
TRBV11-3	TRBJ2-1	.	TRBD2	TGTGCCAGCAGCTTAGGCGGGAGGTCCTACAATGAGCAGTTCTTC	CASSLGGRSYNEQFF
TRBV10-3	TRBJ1-5	.	TRBD1	TGTGCCATCAGCGCCTCGGGACAGGAGGGGGATCAGCCCCAGCATTTT	CAISASGQEGDQPQHF
TRBV6-8	TRBJ2-7	.	.	TGTGCCAGCAGTTACAGGCGGAGCTCCTACGAGCAGTACTTC	CASSYRRSSYEQYF
TRBV6-1	TRBJ1-2	.	.	TGTGCCAGCAGTGAAGACTCACCCTACACCTTC	CASSEDSPYTF
TRBV29-1	TRBJ1-4	.	.	TGCAGCGTTGATCGGTGGGGGGGCTCGGGGGAAAAACTGTTTTTT	CSVDRWGGSGEKLFF
TRBV5-1	TRBJ2-1	.	.	TGCGCCAGCAGCTTGAGGGGGTTCTCCTACAATGAGCAGTTCTTC	CASSLRGFSYNEQFF
TRBV7-2	TRBJ1-1	.	.	TGTGCCAGCAGCTCGTACAGGGAAGCGAACACTGAAGCTTTCTTT	CASSSYREANTEAFF
TRBV14	TRBJ2-1	.	TRBD1	TGTGCCAGCAGCGAAGGATGGACAGGGGTCAGGAGCTCCTACAATGAGCAGTTCTTC	CASSEGWTGVRSSYNEQFF
TRBV6-5	TRBJ1-3	.	.	TGTGCCAGCATACAGGGATGCTCTGGAAACACCATATATTTT	CASIQGCSGNTIYF
TRBV2	TRBJ2-7	.	.	TGTGCCAGCAGTGTGTTAGGGGTCGGAGGGTCGGGTAGAACGGGCAACGAGCAGTACTTC	CASSVLGVGGSGRTGNEQYF
TRBV12-5	TRBJ2-2	.	.	TGTGCTAGTCGGGTGGCGAACACCGGGGAGCTGTTTTTT	CASRVANTGELFF
TRBV30	TRBJ2-2	.	TRBD2	TGTGCCTGGAGTGGACTAGCGGTCACCGGGGAGCTGTTTTTT	CAWSGLAVTGELFF
TRBV7-3	TRBJ1-1	.	.	TGTGCCAGCAGCCTCCTGCCGGCGACCCCAGCGATGAACACTGAAGCTTTCTTT	CASSLLPATPAMNTEAFF
TRBV5-1	TRBJ2-7	.	TRBD2	TGCGCCAGCAGCTTGGGGACTAGCCGTCACTACGAGCAGTACTTC	CASSLGTSRHYEQYF
TRBV18	TRBJ1-1	once	.	TGTGCCAGCTCACCCTCGGGGAAGAACACTGAAGCTTTCTTT	CASSPSGKNTEAFF
TRBV9	TRBJ2-3	.	TRBD2	TGTGCCAGCAGCGAAACTAGCGGGGTCTTTACAGATACGCAGTATTTT	CASSETSGVFTDTQYF
TRBV27	TRBJ2-1	.	TRBD2	TGTGCCAGCAGACTAGCGGGCTACAATGAGCAGTTCTTC	CASRLAGYNEQFF
TRBV5-1	TRBJ1-4	.	.	TGCGCCAGCAGCTTGTTTAGAGCACCGAATGAAAAACTGTTTTTT	CASSLFRAPNEKLFF
TRBV2	TRBJ1-2	.	.	TGTGCCAGCAGTGAATTGGCAAACTATGGCTACACCTTC	CASSELANYGYTF
TRBV10-2	TRBJ2-1	.	.	TGCGCCAGCGGGAAGGGGTACCATGAGCAGTTCTTC	CASGKGYHEQFF
TRBV7-8	TRBJ1-6	.	TRBD1	TGTGCCAGCAGCTCGAACAGGGGGCGGGTACCCCTCCACTTT	CASSSNRGRVPLHF
TRBV7-6	TRBJ1-5	.	.	TGTGCCAGCAGCTTAGGATCGGGTCAGCCCCAGCATTTT	CASSLGSGQPQHF
TRBV5-4	TRBJ2-3	.	.	TGTGCCAGCAGCTCCCCACAGGGAGTAATGAGAGGGTCCACAGATACGCAGTATTTT	CASSSPQGVMRGSTDTQYF
TRBV27	TRBJ1-1	.	.	TGTGCCAGCAGTTTCTATGGGGCGAACACTGAAGCTTTCTTT	CASSFYGANTEAFF